These 6 T cell receptor beta chains were sequenced from one sample in a study of identical twins. From the 5' RACE reads, TCRdb called clonotypes with MiXCR, one entry per CDR3 protein. In the table there are hundreds of thousands of distinct CDR3 sequences, about 20% of which are singletons. The same specimen was also included in a second study, on T cells expressing NK-cell markers.

Sequencing was done on a sample of PBMCs. The receptor source for this set is a woman aged 18-29 years in good health.

V is TRBV20-1 and J is TRBJ1-1; D possibly corresponds to TRBD1 (5 bases). The V gene's germline CDR1 is DFQATT and CDR2 SNEGSKA (reference sequence). V dropped 1 base and J dropped 4 bases, with 13 bases sitting between them. The CDR3 sequence is 14 residues long. This chain's CDR3 is CSARVSVRVTEAFF. CDR3 nucleotides: TGCAGTGCTAGAGTGTCAGTCAGGGTCACTGAAGCTTTCTTT.

The CDR3 bases are TGTGCCAGCAGCTCGGGACAGGGGCCCAATGAGCAGTTCTTC. Residues: CASSSGQGPNEQFF. The chain combines TRBV5-5 with TRBJ2-1; TRBD1 matches 10 bases. V lost 3 bases to trimming and J lost 6 bases; unmatched junction nucleotides: 3. Germline-derived CDR1 and CDR2 are SGHKS and YYEKEE (reference sequence). CDR3 size: 14 residues.

This clonotype appeared many times. The chain couples TRBV12-3 or TRBV12-4 to TRBJ1-5, with D perhaps matching TRBD1 (5 bases). CDR3 size: 15 residues. Trimming pared 3 bases from V and 2 bases from J, leaving 11 bases between. This chain's CDR3 is CASSFRGEGNQPQHF. As DNA, the CDR3 is TGTGCCAGCAGTTTTCGGGGGGAGGGCAATCAGCCCCAGCATTTT.

This clonotype has a handful of counts. The chain joins TRBV12-3 or TRBV12-4 to TRBJ2-1; no reliable D call. This CDR3 comprises 12 residues. V shed 5 bases and J shed 9 bases, with 11 bases lying between them. In nucleotides, the CDR3 is TGTGCCAGCAGTCAAGGTTGGGCTGAGCAGTTCTTC. Its protein product is CASSQGWAEQFF.

This clonotype was counted at least ten times. DNA of the CDR3: TGTGCCAGCGGCCTGGACCTAGATACGCAGTATTTT. It translates to CASGLDLDTQYF. J is TRBJ2-3 and V is TRBV12-3 or TRBV12-4; D call uncertain. The CDR3 runs to 12 residues. Trimming left V 8 bases short and J 5 bases short, with 11 bases between.

This clonotype was picked up many times. J is TRBJ2-7 and V is TRBV5-6; unclear D gene. The V gene's germline CDR1 is SGHDT and CDR2 YYEEEE. Trimming shortened V by 3 bases and J by 3 bases, and 16 bases separated the two germline ends. CDR3 length equals 15 residues. As DNA, the CDR3 is TGTGCCAGCAGCTCGGTCCAGACTGCCCTCTACGAGCAGTACTTC. Protein: CASSSVQTALYEQYF.